This entry lists 14 T cell receptor beta chains sequenced from one sample in a study of Ad26.COV2.S vaccination and SARS-CoV-2 variants. Treatment reported: roughly 18 received Ad26.COV2.S at low or high dose, single or two shots; several received placebo; per-sample allocation not given. Collection of the samples took place on day 63 after the first injection of vaccine or placebo. Profiling relied on immunoSEQ multiplex PCR, and the TCRdb table lists in-frame clones only, not all of them. The sample holds 350,000 to 500,000 clones; 80% to 95% are singletons and the top ten take 9% to 15%. The sequencing used peripheral blood, collected in a trial of Ad26.COV2.S vaccine versus placebo. The source is a person between 18 and 65 years old who received the Ad26.COV2.S COVID-19 vaccine or a placebo.

CDR3 nucleotide sequence: TGTGCCACCAGCATCGGACTAGCTCCCCCAGATACGCAGTATTTT. Translated: CATSIGLAPPDTQYF. The gene calls are TRBV15 and TRBJ2-3; TRBD2 agrees at 8 bases. The CDR3 covers 15 residues. In germline, CDR1 is LNHNV, CDR2 YYDKDF (reference sequence). The trim removed 4 bases at V and 4 bases at J, leaving 7 bases unmatched.

The chain links TRBV12-3 or TRBV12-4 to TRBJ1-5; D perhaps matches TRBD1 (6 bases). Trimming took 7 bases from V and 7 from J, leaving 11 bases between them. This CDR3 spans 12 amino acids. The CDR3 loop is CASKGVGQPQHF. The CDR3 DNA sequence: TGTGCCAGCAAGGGGGTCGGGCAGCCCCAGCATTTT.

The chain employs TRBV27 and TRBJ1-1, with TRBD1 as a possible D gene (5 bases). The germline V and J ends were trimmed by 3 bases and 3 bases, with 11 bases remaining between them. Germline V gene sequence: CDR1 MNHEY, CDR2 SMNVEV (reference sequence). The CDR3 contains 14 residues. This chain's CDR3 is CASSFFLGDTEAFF. The DNA of the CDR3 is TGTGCCAGCAGTTTTTTTTTGGGGGACACTGAAGCTTTCTTT.

The chain recombines TRBV5-1 with TRBJ2-7, with 12 nucleotides matching TRBD2. The CDR3 runs to 17 residues. The V gene end was trimmed by 5 bases and the J gene end by 4 bases; junction bases not matched to a gene: 13. Germline V CDR1 and CDR2: SGHRS, YFSETQ. The CDR3 is CASSSGLAGRALYEQYF. The CDR3 region has the DNA TGCGCCAGCAGTTCCGGACTAGCGGGAAGGGCACTATACGAGCAGTACTTC.

The V gene is TRBV9, the J gene TRBJ2-2; 10 nucleotides align to TRBD2. The CDR3 runs 18 residues. Germline trimming cut 0 bases from V and 5 bases from J; bases unmatched to any gene: 10. Per the germline V gene, CDR1 is SGDLS and CDR2 is YYNGEE. CDR3 in DNA: TGTGCCAGCAGCGTAGGGTCAGCGGGAGGGCCGGGGACCGGGGAGCTGTTTTTT. Protein: CASSVGSAGGPGTGELFF.

The genes are TRBV6-5 and TRBJ1-1, with a tentative D call TRBD1 (5 bases). This CDR3 spans 14 amino acids. Trimming stripped 2 bases from V and 1 base from J, with 8 bases between. CDR1 is MNHEY and CDR2 is SVGAGI in the germline V gene. CDR3 amino acids: CASSYDQGNTEAFF. CDR3 DNA sequence: TGTGCCAGCAGTTACGACCAGGGGAACACTGAAGCTTTCTTT.

This clone appeared a few times. The chain uses TRBV3-1 (or the pseudogene TRBV3-2) and TRBJ2-1; D unclear. The V gene lost 1 base and the J gene lost 10 bases, with 11 bases spanning the gap. The CDR3 length is 13 residues. From germline, CDR1 is LGHDT and CDR2 YNNKEL (reference sequence). In nucleotides, the CDR3 is TGTGCCAGCAGCCAAGGGAGAATGGTAGAGCAGTTCTTC. Protein product: CASSQGRMVEQFF.

This clone was recorded a few times. The same CDR3 arises from other DNA sequences in this sample as well. The chain has TRBV7-9 and TRBJ2-2; D is unresolved. The CDR3 loop spans 11 amino acids. Trimming took 6 bases from V and 2 from J, leaving 1 base between them. The germline V gene has CDR1 SEHNR and CDR2 FQNEAQ (reference sequence). The CDR3 DNA sequence: TGTGCCAGCAGTAACACCGGGGAGCTGTTTTTT. The encoded protein is CASSNTGELFF.

The chain recombines TRBV7-2 with TRBJ2-7, with TRBD1 matching 7 bases. CDR1 and CDR2 (germline): SGHTA, FQGNSA. The V and J ends lost 1 base and 2 bases, in that order; junction bases with no gene match: 5. The CDR3 totals 15 residues. CDR3 nucleotides: TGTGCCAGCAGCTTAGGATGGGGACAGACCTACGAGCAGTACTTC. It is translated as CASSLGWGQTYEQYF.

The chain is built from TRBV29-1 and TRBJ2-7; 8 bases line up with TRBD1. In germline, CDR1 is SQVTM, CDR2 ANQGSEA. The J segment lost 5 bases and the V segment lost 5 bases, leaving 11 bases of the junction unmatched. The CDR3 runs to 14 residues. The CDR3 protein is CSVPRGQGTDEQYF. The DNA of the CDR3 is TGCAGCGTTCCCAGGGGGCAGGGTACAGACGAGCAGTACTTC.

The chain joins TRBV27 to TRBJ2-3; no reliable D call. The germline CDR1 and CDR2 sequences are MNHEY and SMNVEV (reference sequence). The CDR3 runs 15 residues. V lost 7 bases to trimming and J lost 0 bases, with 14 bases between them. In DNA, the CDR3 is TGTGCCAGCACCTGGTTCGGGTCTAGCACAGATACGCAGTATTTT. As protein: CASTWFGSSTDTQYF.

This chain links TRBV20-1 with TRBJ1-1; D gene unclear. Germline CDR1 and CDR2: DFQATT and SNEGSKA (reference sequence). Deletions cut 0 bases from V and 7 bases from J, with 6 bases between. The CDR3 is 11 amino acids. The CDR3 bases are TGCAGTGCTAGAGATTGGGGTGAAGCTTTCTTT. It is translated as CSARDWGEAFF.

The chain recombines TRBV28 with TRBJ1-6; D unclear. V gave up 5 bases and J gave up 9 bases, with 11 bases separating them. Looked up from germline, CDR1 is MDHEN and CDR2 is SYDVKM. This CDR3 comprises 13 residues. The CDR3 DNA sequence: TGTGCCAGCAGTACCGGGTGGGGTTCACCCCTCCACTTT. This codes for CASSTGWGSPLHF.

The rearrangement uses TRBV28 and TRBJ1-1; possible D gene TRBD1, 6 bases. Trimming pared 3 bases from V and 1 base from J, leaving 12 bases between. From germline, CDR1 is MDHEN and CDR2 SYDVKM. The CDR3 is 15 amino acids. Here the CDR3 DNA reads TGTGCCAGCAGTTTGCATGGGGGCGAGAACACTGAAGCTTTCTTT. The encoded protein is CASSLHGGENTEAFF. Using reference TRBV28 and TRBJ1-1 for the parts outside the CDR3, the full variable domain is DVKVTQSSRYLVKRTGEKVFLECVQDMDHENMFWYRQDPGLGLRLIYFSYDVKMKEKGDIPEGYSVSREKKERFSLILESASTNQTSMYLCASSLHGGENTEAFFGQGTRLTVV.